The following is a TCR beta chain sequence with its context. As yet, its antigen is unknown. The entry originates in a study of vaccination and CD4 T cells after COVID-19. Treatment meaning: approximately nine-day PBMC culture with coronavirus spike peptide pools or control peptides (ViraFEST assay). ViraFEST used peptide pools to expand antigen-specific T cells, then sequenced TCRs. After being plated at around 1.8 million per well, PBMCs were cultured with 9 to 10 IU/ml IL-2 and approximately 9.2 ug/ml peptide pools. Sequenced with the Oncomine TCR Beta short-read assay was DNA taken from cultured CD4+ T cells. TCRdb reprocessed the PCR reads via MiXCR and lists one record per CDR3 protein. Of about 16,000 distinct CDR3 sequences listed, approximately 50% are singletons. The CDR3 contains 17 residues. The V gene's germline CDR1 is MGHDK and CDR2 SYGVNS. V gave up 7 bases and J gave up 2 bases, with 21 bases separating them.

The source is a human donor who had recovered from COVID-19. The chain employs TRBV25-1 and TRBJ2-1; D is perhaps TRBD2 (6 bases). Sequencing was carried out using CD4+ T cells from blood, cultured in vitro. CDR3 sequence: CASKNHLGAGPYNEQFF. In DNA, the CDR3 is TGTGCCAGCAAAAATCACCTCGGGGCGGGACCCTACAATGAGCAGTTCTTC.